A selection of T cell receptor beta chains follows, all from one sample in a study of post-analysis software for immune sequencing data. TCRdb re-derived calls from the PCR reads in MiXCR, one entry per CDR3 protein. The sample contains over 700,000 distinct CDR3 sequences, 25% to 30% of which appear only once. Material: blood. These receptors were taken from a girl aged 5 to 17 with multiple sclerosis. CDR3s include the opening cysteine and the closing phenylalanine or tryptophan. The order of the fields is CDR3 DNA, CDR3 protein, D gene, J gene, V gene, clone size. A D gene is named only where the DNA matches it firmly. Part of the rows lack a size; the others show once, few, many or a class for expanded clones.

CDR3 DNA: TGTGCCAGTAGTCGACAGGGCAACTACGAGCAGTACTTC; CDR3 protein: CASSRQGNYEQYF; D gene: TRBD1; J gene: TRBJ2-7; V gene: TRBV19; clone size: few
CDR3 DNA: TGTGCCAGCAGACTGCAGGGCCTAGGGGCCAACGTCCTGACTTTC; CDR3 protein: CASRLQGLGANVLTF; D gene: NA; J gene: TRBJ2-6; V gene: TRBV28; clone size: NA
CDR3 DNA: TGCAGTGCTAGACCCGGACTAGCGCAAGAGACCCAGTACTTC; CDR3 protein: CSARPGLAQETQYF; D gene: TRBD2; J gene: TRBJ2-5; V gene: TRBV20-1; clone size: few
CDR3 DNA: TGTGCCAGCAGCCCCAGGGGGCCCGGCACAGATACGCAGTATTTT; CDR3 protein: CASSPRGPGTDTQYF; D gene: TRBD1; J gene: TRBJ2-3; V gene: TRBV14; clone size: few
CDR3 DNA: TGTGCCAGCAGCTTAGCGTGGACGGGGAGCTCCTACAATGAGCAGTTCTTC; CDR3 protein: CASSLAWTGSSYNEQFF; D gene: NA; J gene: TRBJ2-1; V gene: TRBV7-6; clone size: NA
CDR3 DNA: TGTGCCAGCACCCCACAAATGGGGGTTCAAGAGACCCAGTACTTC; CDR3 protein: CASTPQMGVQETQYF; D gene: NA; J gene: TRBJ2-5; V gene: TRBV6-5; clone size: many
CDR3 DNA: TGTGCCAGCAGTTTTAATGGGTTTGGCGGGGGCGGGAATGAGCAGTTCTTC; CDR3 protein: CASSFNGFGGGGNEQFF; D gene: NA; J gene: TRBJ2-1; V gene: TRBV27; clone size: once
CDR3 DNA: TGTGCCAGCAGTCGGTCCGGGACAGGGCTTGAAAAACTGTTTTTT; CDR3 protein: CASSRSGTGLEKLFF; D gene: TRBD1; J gene: TRBJ1-4; V gene: TRBV11-2; clone size: NA
CDR3 DNA: TGTGCCAGCAACCCATCGGGACAGGGGAATGAAAAACTGTTTTTT; CDR3 protein: CASNPSGQGNEKLFF; D gene: TRBD1; J gene: TRBJ1-4; V gene: TRBV28; clone size: NA
CDR3 DNA: TGCGCCAGCAAGCCCCTGGACAGCGCCTTACTCGAGCAGTACTTC; CDR3 protein: CASKPLDSALLEQYF; D gene: NA; J gene: TRBJ2-7; V gene: TRBV5-1; clone size: NA
CDR3 DNA: TGTGCCAGCGCTCATTCAGGGGGGGCACACACAGATACGCAGTATTTT; CDR3 protein: CASAHSGGAHTDTQYF; D gene: NA; J gene: TRBJ2-3; V gene: TRBV28; clone size: few
CDR3 DNA: TGTGCCATCAGTGAGTTTACAGGGGGCTCTTCTAACTATGGCTACACCTTC; CDR3 protein: CAISEFTGGSSNYGYTF; D gene: TRBD1; J gene: TRBJ1-2; V gene: TRBV10-3; clone size: few
CDR3 DNA: TGCGCCAGCAGCTTGACGCTAGCGGGAACTGAGCAGTTCTTC; CDR3 protein: CASSLTLAGTEQFF; D gene: TRBD2; J gene: TRBJ2-1; V gene: TRBV5-1; clone size: few
CDR3 DNA: TGTGCCAGCAGTTTACACAGGGGATCTGGGGCCAACGTCCTGACTTTC; CDR3 protein: CASSLHRGSGANVLTF; D gene: TRBD1; J gene: TRBJ2-6; V gene: TRBV28; clone size: NA
CDR3 DNA: TGTGCTAGTGGCCGGGAGAACACCGGGGAGCTGTTTTTT; CDR3 protein: CASGRENTGELFF; D gene: NA; J gene: TRBJ2-2; V gene: TRBV12-5; clone size: NA
CDR3 DNA: TGCAGTGCTAGAGACCCAGGGCAGTTAGCCAAAAACATTCAGTACTTC; CDR3 protein: CSARDPGQLAKNIQYF; D gene: NA; J gene: TRBJ2-4; V gene: TRBV20-1; clone size: many
CDR3 DNA: TGTGCCAGCAGCCAACCCGCGGGGACGGCACAAGAGACCCAGTACTTC; CDR3 protein: CASSQPAGTAQETQYF; D gene: NA; J gene: TRBJ2-5; V gene: TRBV4-2; clone size: NA
CDR3 DNA: TGTGCCAGCAGACCCGATGGACTAGCGGGGGGGGTCTGGATCGATGAGCAGTTCTTC; CDR3 protein: CASRPDGLAGGVWIDEQFF; D gene: TRBD2; J gene: TRBJ2-1; V gene: TRBV9; clone size: NA
CDR3 DNA: TGCGCCAGCAGCTTGGGAGGTGGGGCGCGCGGAACTGAAGCTTTCTTT; CDR3 protein: CASSLGGGARGTEAFF; D gene: NA; J gene: TRBJ1-1; V gene: TRBV5-1; clone size: NA
CDR3 DNA: TGCAGTGCTAGCACAGGGGGCGCTTGGAATCAGCCCCAGCATTTT; CDR3 protein: CSASTGGAWNQPQHF; D gene: TRBD1; J gene: TRBJ1-5; V gene: TRBV20-1; clone size: few
CDR3 DNA: TGTGCCAGCAGCTCGCCCCCCGGACCAGACGCTGAAGCTTTCTTT; CDR3 protein: CASSSPPGPDAEAFF; D gene: NA; J gene: TRBJ1-1; V gene: TRBV9; clone size: NA
CDR3 DNA: TGTGCCAGCAGTTCGCCGGGACTAGCGGGGATCCTCCAAGAGACCCAGTACTTC; CDR3 protein: CASSSPGLAGILQETQYF; D gene: TRBD2; J gene: TRBJ2-5; V gene: TRBV28; clone size: few
CDR3 DNA: TGCGCCAGCAGCTTGGAGATATCTGAGACCCAGTACTTC; CDR3 protein: CASSLEISETQYF; D gene: NA; J gene: TRBJ2-5; V gene: TRBV5-1; clone size: NA
CDR3 DNA: TGTGCCAGCAGCGTTGCGGGATTCACCTACAATGAGCAGTTCTTC; CDR3 protein: CASSVAGFTYNEQFF; D gene: NA; J gene: TRBJ2-1; V gene: TRBV9; clone size: NA
CDR3 DNA: TGTGCCAGCTCCTACACCGGGGGAGGCCGTAGCAATCAGCCCCAGCATTTT; CDR3 protein: CASSYTGGGRSNQPQHF; D gene: NA; J gene: TRBJ1-5; V gene: TRBV18; clone size: NA
CDR3 DNA: TGCAGCGTTGAAACGGTAGCGGTTTACAATGAGCAGTTCTTC; CDR3 protein: CSVETVAVYNEQFF; D gene: NA; J gene: TRBJ2-1; V gene: TRBV29-1; clone size: NA
CDR3 DNA: TGCAGTGCTACCTCCTTAGCGGGAGGTACCTTAGCTCAGCAGTTCTTC; CDR3 protein: CSATSLAGGTLAQQFF; D gene: TRBD2; J gene: TRBJ2-1; V gene: TRBV20-1; clone size: few
CDR3 DNA: TGTGCCAGCAGAGGCGGGGGTACCTACGAGCAGTACTTC; CDR3 protein: CASRGGGTYEQYF; D gene: TRBD2; J gene: TRBJ2-7; V gene: TRBV28; clone size: NA
CDR3 DNA: TGTGCCATCAGTATTAAACAAGAGACCCAGTACTTC; CDR3 protein: CAISIKQETQYF; D gene: NA; J gene: TRBJ2-5; V gene: TRBV10-3; clone size: many
CDR3 DNA: TGTGCCAGCAGGATGGGACTAGCGGACTACGAGCAGTACTTC; CDR3 protein: CASRMGLADYEQYF; D gene: TRBD2; J gene: TRBJ2-7; V gene: TRBV12-3/TRBV12-4; clone size: few
CDR3 DNA: TGTGCCAGCAGTTTACCCCTCGGGCAGGGGGCGTTTAAGCAGTACTTC; CDR3 protein: CASSLPLGQGAFKQYF; D gene: TRBD1; J gene: TRBJ2-5; V gene: TRBV28; clone size: NA
CDR3 DNA: TGCGCCAGCAGCCCTGGGGCTAGCGGCGGTCGGCTCGAGCAGTTCTTC; CDR3 protein: CASSPGASGGRLEQFF; D gene: TRBD2; J gene: TRBJ2-1; V gene: TRBV5-1; clone size: few
CDR3 DNA: TGCAGTGCCTCAACTCCAGGGACAGGCCTCTACAATGAGCAGTTCTTC; CDR3 protein: CSASTPGTGLYNEQFF; D gene: TRBD1; J gene: TRBJ2-1; V gene: TRBV20-1; clone size: few
CDR3 DNA: TGTGCCAGCACCATCGGAGACAGGCCCTATGGCTACACCTTC; CDR3 protein: CASTIGDRPYGYTF; D gene: NA; J gene: TRBJ1-2; V gene: TRBV9; clone size: NA
CDR3 DNA: TGTGCCAGCAGTCCACCCGGACTAGCGGGGGGGCTTGAGACCCAGTACTTC; CDR3 protein: CASSPPGLAGGLETQYF; D gene: TRBD2; J gene: TRBJ2-5; V gene: TRBV12-3/TRBV12-4; clone size: NA
CDR3 DNA: TGTGCCAGCAGTTGGACAGAGTACACCGGGGAGCTGTTTTTT; CDR3 protein: CASSWTEYTGELFF; D gene: NA; J gene: TRBJ2-2; V gene: TRBV6-2/TRBV6-3; clone size: few
CDR3 DNA: TGCGCCAGCAGCCTCAGTTCTTCGAACAATGAGCAGTTCTTC; CDR3 protein: CASSLSSSNNEQFF; D gene: NA; J gene: TRBJ2-1; V gene: TRBV4-1; clone size: NA
CDR3 DNA: TGTGCCAGCAGAACGGGGGGCAGATGGGGCAATCAGCCCCAGCATTTT; CDR3 protein: CASRTGGRWGNQPQHF; D gene: NA; J gene: TRBJ1-5; V gene: TRBV6-5; clone size: few
CDR3 DNA: TGTGCCAGCAGCGCCGGGACAGATAATCAGCCCCAGCATTTT; CDR3 protein: CASSAGTDNQPQHF; D gene: TRBD1; J gene: TRBJ1-5; V gene: TRBV9; clone size: few
CDR3 DNA: TGCAGTGCTGTATCCGGGACTCCAGGATATACGCAGTATTTT; CDR3 protein: CSAVSGTPGYTQYF; D gene: NA; J gene: TRBJ2-3; V gene: TRBV20-1; clone size: few
CDR3 DNA: TGCAGTGCTAGGGTCCTGTCGGGTGAGCAGTTCTTC; CDR3 protein: CSARVLSGEQFF; D gene: NA; J gene: TRBJ2-1; V gene: TRBV20-1; clone size: many
CDR3 DNA: TGTGCCAGCAGTTACGGGACAGGGGGAACCTACGAGCAGTACTTC; CDR3 protein: CASSYGTGGTYEQYF; D gene: TRBD1; J gene: TRBJ2-7; V gene: TRBV6-5; clone size: many
CDR3 DNA: TGTGCCAGCGGAAGACCCAGGTCCAGCTCCTACAATGAGCAGTACTTC; CDR3 protein: CASGRPRSSSYNEQYF; D gene: NA; J gene: TRBJ2-7; V gene: TRBV7-2; clone size: few